This is a list of T cell receptor beta chains from one sample in a study of graft-versus-host responses after intestinal transplantation. The assay was immunoSEQ multiplex PCR, and TCRdb's table has in-frame clones only and misses some. The table has 55,000 to 70,000 clones, 91% seen once; the top ten hold approximately 2.9%. The source was PBMCs, collected roughly 120 days after intestinal transplantation. The receptor set was obtained from a human patient who received an intestinal transplant, so some T cells may come from the graft donor. Each CDR3 is given with its conserved first and last residue. The D gene is left open where the match is weak. Clone size is stated in some rows and not others, as once, few, many or a class when expanded.

>TRBJ1-2|TRBD1|NA|TRBV6-5
CASSYSMWDRENGYTF
TGTGCCAGCAGTTACTCGATGTGGGACAGGGAGAATGGCTACACCTTC
>TRBJ2-1|TRBD2|NA|TRBV11-1
CASSLRLAGVNEQFF
TGTGCCAGCAGCTTGCGGCTAGCGGGAGTCAATGAGCAGTTCTTC
>TRBJ2-1|NA|NA|TRBV7-9
CASSGASNNEQFF
TGTGCCAGCAGCGGGGCCAGCAACAATGAGCAGTTCTTC
>TRBJ2-3|TRBD2|NA|TRBV19
CASSIFTGTITDTQYF
TGTGCCAGTAGTATTTTCACCGGGACTATCACAGATACGCAGTATTTT
>TRBJ1-5|NA|NA|TRBV7-9
CASSLAEGGSQPQHF
TGTGCCAGCAGCTTAGCAGAGGGGGGTAGTCAGCCCCAGCATTTT
>TRBJ2-1|NA|NA|TRBV5-6
CASSLAWASSSYNEQFF
TGTGCCAGCAGCTTGGCCTGGGCGTCAAGCTCCTACAATGAGCAGTTCTTC
>TRBJ2-2|NA|once|TRBV9
CASSASGGGLTGELFF
TGTGCCAGCAGCGCCTCCGGTGGGGGACTCACCGGGGAGCTGTTTTTT
>TRBJ2-7|TRBD1|once|TRBV4-1
CASSQQTGPHEQYF
TGCGCCAGCAGCCAACAGACAGGGCCCCACGAGCAGTACTTC
>TRBJ2-3|TRBD2|NA|TRBV6-5
CASTGSGGTQYF
TGTGCCAGCACCGGAAGCGGGGGTACGCAGTATTTT
>TRBJ2-6|NA|once|TRBV19
CASSARMAGANVLTF
TGTGCCAGTAGTGCCCGGATGGCTGGGGCCAACGTCCTGACTTTC
>TRBJ1-1|NA|NA|TRBV29-1
CSASSRGGNTEAFF
TGCAGCGCTTCCAGTAGGGGAGGAAACACTGAAGCTTTCTTT
>TRBJ1-1|NA|NA|TRBV4-1
CASSQLFQGLTNTEAFF
TGCGCCAGCAGCCAACTATTCCAAGGACTCACGAACACTGAAGCTTTCTTT
>TRBJ2-7|NA|once|TRBV27
CASSFNGGHYEQYF
TGTGCCAGCAGTTTTAACGGGGGGCACTACGAGCAGTACTTC
>TRBJ2-4|NA|NA|TRBV28
CASRTVKNIQYF
TGTGCCAGCAGGACGGTCAAAAACATTCAGTACTTC
>TRBJ2-2|NA|few|TRBV2
CASIRAEPTGELFF
TGTGCCAGCATAAGGGCAGAACCTACCGGGGAGCTGTTTTTT
>TRBJ2-5|NA|NA|TRBV6-1
CASSPTDQETQYF
TGTGCCAGCAGCCCCACAGACCAAGAGACCCAGTACTTC
>TRBJ1-5|NA|NA|TRBV4-1
CASSQEAKGGQPQHF
TGCGCCAGCAGCCAAGAGGCCAAGGGGGGTCAGCCCCAGCATTTT
>TRBJ1-2|NA|NA|TRBV7-2
CASSPGQRVGYGYTF
TGTGCCAGCAGCCCGGGACAAAGGGTCGGATATGGCTACACCTTC
>TRBJ1-5|TRBD1|NA|TRBV30
CAWSVAGGPYSNQPQHF
TGTGCCTGGAGTGTGGCAGGGGGACCCTATAGCAATCAGCCCCAGCATTTT
>TRBJ2-7|NA|NA|TRBV5-1
CASSLSISHEQYF
TGCGCCAGCAGCTTGTCGATCAGCCACGAGCAGTACTTC
>TRBJ2-7|NA|few|TRBV5-8
CASSSLSYEQYF
TGTGCCAGCAGCTCTCTCTCCTACGAGCAGTACTTC
>TRBJ1-1|NA|NA|TRBV2
CASSEFPTEAFF
TGTGCCAGCAGTGAGTTCCCCACTGAAGCTTTCTTT
>TRBJ2-1|TRBD2|NA|TRBV18
CASSTSAGNNEQFF
TGTGCCAGCTCCACTAGCGCGGGTAACAATGAGCAGTTCTTC
>TRBJ2-2|TRBD2|NA|TRBV10-1
CASSRGLAENTGELFF
TGCGCCAGCAGCCGAGGACTAGCGGAGAACACCGGGGAGCTGTTTTTT
>TRBJ2-2|NA|NA|TRBV27
CASSTDRINTGELFF
TGTGCCAGCAGTACCGACAGGATTAACACCGGGGAGCTGTTTTTT
>TRBJ2-2|TRBD1|NA|TRBV6-5
CASSYGTGGEGELFF
TGTGCCAGCAGTTACGGGACAGGGGGCGAAGGGGAGCTGTTTTTT
>TRBJ2-1|NA|NA|TRBV5-1
CASSLSAVYNEQFF
TGCGCCAGCAGCTTGAGCGCAGTCTACAATGAGCAGTTCTTC
>TRBJ1-1|NA|NA|TRBV4-2
CASRDRDESEAFF
TGTGCCAGCAGGGACCGGGACGAGAGTGAAGCTTTCTTT
>TRBJ2-4|NA|NA|TRBV10-1
CASSAGRILAKNIQYF
TGCGCCAGCAGTGCGGGACGGATACTAGCCAAAAACATTCAGTACTTC
>TRBJ2-1|TRBD2|NA|TRBV11-2
CATGGLAGGSYNEQFF
TGTGCCACCGGGGGACTAGCGGGAGGGTCCTACAATGAGCAGTTCTTC
>TRBJ2-7|NA|NA|TRBV7-8
CASSTRQGGIGSYEQYF
TGTGCCAGCAGCACCCGACAGGGAGGGATAGGCTCCTACGAGCAGTACTTC
>TRBJ1-5|NA|NA|TRBV2
CASREGPNQPQHF
TGTGCCAGCAGGGAGGGGCCCAATCAGCCCCAGCATTTT
>TRBJ1-2|NA|NA|TRBV6-4
CASSPQQGRGYTF
TGTGCCAGCAGTCCCCAGCAGGGGAGAGGCTACACCTTC
>TRBJ2-1|NA|NA|TRBV19
CASRIADSSYNEQFF
TGTGCCAGTAGGATAGCGGATAGCTCCTACAATGAGCAGTTCTTC
>TRBJ2-5|TRBD1|NA|TRBV5-4
CASSSGTGGAETQYF
TGTGCCAGCAGCTCCGGGACAGGGGGCGCCGAGACCCAGTACTTC
>TRBJ1-1|TRBD1|NA|TRBV18
CASSPSFNDREKAFF
TGTGCCAGCTCACCCTCGTTCAACGACAGGGAGAAAGCTTTCTTT
>TRBJ1-5|TRBD1|NA|TRBV2
CASRKTGGEGQPQHF
TGTGCCAGCAGAAAGACAGGGGGCGAAGGTCAGCCCCAGCATTTT
>TRBJ2-1|TRBD2|NA|TRBV29-1
CSATGTSFNEQFF
TGCAGCGCTACCGGGACTAGCTTTAATGAGCAGTTCTTC
>TRBJ1-2|NA|NA|TRBV5-4
CASSLGENYGYTF
TGTGCCAGCAGCTTGGGTGAGAACTATGGCTACACCTTC
>TRBJ2-3|NA|NA|TRBV6-5
CASSYSAGRGDTQYF
TGTGCCAGCAGTTACTCGGCAGGTCGGGGGGATACGCAGTATTTT
>TRBJ2-7|NA|NA|TRBV27
CASGKHYEQYF
TGTGCCAGCGGGAAACACTACGAGCAGTACTTC
>TRBJ1-6|NA|NA|TRBV28
CASSSQIPSGALHF
TGTGCCAGCAGTTCCCAGATCCCCTCCGGTGCCCTCCACTTT
>TRBJ1-2|NA|once|TRBV6-1
CASSPTSYYGYTF
TGTGCCAGCAGCCCCACGTCGTACTATGGCTACACCTTC
>TRBJ1-6|NA|NA|TRBV5-1
CASSLGPGDNSPLHF
TGCGCCAGCAGCTTGGGGCCAGGGGATAATTCACCCCTCCACTTT
>TRBJ2-3|TRBD1|NA|TRBV28
CASSPGQGEGGTADTQYF
TGTGCCAGCAGCCCCGGACAGGGGGAGGGGGGCACGGCAGATACGCAGTATTTT
>TRBJ1-2|NA|NA|TRBV7-6
CASSLEVGGSYGYTF
TGTGCCAGCAGCTTAGAGGTTGGGGGTAGCTATGGCTACACCTTC
>TRBJ2-3|TRBD2|NA|TRBV5-4
CASSTGLAGGGDTQYF
TGTGCCAGCAGCACCGGACTAGCGGGGGGTGGAGATACGCAGTATTTT
>TRBJ2-5|NA|NA|TRBV7-9
CASSLGLGTQETQYF
TGTGCCAGCAGCCTAGGGTTGGGGACCCAAGAGACCCAGTACTTC
>TRBJ2-7|NA|NA|TRBV5-4
CASSLGGPYEQYF
TGTGCCAGCAGCTTGGGCGGGCCTTACGAGCAGTACTTC
>TRBJ2-3|TRBD2|NA|TRBV7-9
CASSLWGLAGVVRDTQYF
TGTGCCAGCAGCTTATGGGGACTAGCGGGCGTTGTAAGAGATACGCAGTATTTT
>TRBJ1-4|NA|NA|TRBV4-1
CASSPRGGTNEKLFF
TGCGCCAGCAGCCCCCGGGGAGGAACTAATGAAAAACTGTTTTTT
>TRBJ2-7|NA|NA|TRBV4-1
CASSLKPPPGNDEQYF
TGCGCCAGCAGCCTTAAACCCCCTCCGGGTAATGACGAGCAGTACTTC
>TRBJ1-6|TRBD1|NA|TRBV30
CAWSPDRVAPLHF
TGTGCCTGGAGCCCGGACAGGGTGGCACCCCTCCACTTT
>TRBJ2-5|NA|once|TRBV10-1
CASNRYSGRETQYF
TGCGCCAGCAATAGATACTCGGGAAGGGAGACCCAGTACTTC
>TRBJ1-1|NA|once|TRBV10-3
CATRGVNTEAFF
TGTGCCACCCGTGGCGTGAACACTGAAGCTTTCTTT
>TRBJ1-4|NA|NA|TRBV7-9
CASSLVGEKLFF
TGTGCCAGCAGCCTAGTAGGTGAAAAACTGTTTTTT
>TRBJ2-7|NA|NA|TRBV5-6
CASSRQGINEQYF
TGTGCCAGCAGTAGGCAGGGAATCAACGAGCAGTACTTC
>TRBJ1-4|NA|once|TRBV28
CASSLGGRNEKLFF
TGTGCCAGCAGTTTAGGGGGCCGAAATGAAAAACTGTTTTTT
>TRBJ2-3|NA|NA|TRBV6-5
CASSLRTELQDTQYF
TGTGCCAGCAGTTTGAGGACCGAACTCCAGGATACGCAGTATTTT